These 22 T cell receptor beta chains share one sample of origin, sequenced in a study of blood T cell repertoires in COVID-19. Assay: immunoSEQ multiplex PCR; the TCRdb copy retains only in-frame clones and omits some. The sample has a few hundred thousand clones; 85% to 90% are singletons. The sample was PBMCs or T cells enriched from blood (not recorded which). The receptors shown here come from a man aged 25-45 years who had been exposed to COVID-19.

The chain carries TRBV15 and TRBJ2-1; D not resolved. CDR1 and CDR2 (germline): LNHNV, YYDKDF (reference sequence). The CDR3 is made up of 15 amino acids. V was trimmed by 0 bases and J by 3 bases, leaving 9 bases between them. The CDR3 is CATSRDIRVYNEQFF. CDR3 coding DNA: TGTGCCACCAGCAGAGATATCCGGGTCTACAATGAGCAGTTCTTC.

The chain has TRBV5-4 and TRBJ2-3, with no clear D. The V gene's germline CDR1 is SGHNT and CDR2 YYREEE (reference sequence). Deletions cut 4 bases from V and 4 bases from J, with 22 bases between. The CDR3 runs to 17 residues. The DNA for the CDR3 is TGTGCCAGCAGCCCAAACGCGGCAACATCTCCCCCAGATACGCAGTATTTT. Protein product: CASSPNAATSPPDTQYF. The whole variable domain, filled in from reference TRBV5-4 and TRBJ2-3, reads ETGVTQSPTHLIKTRGQQVTLRCSSQSGHNTVSWYQQALGQGPQFIFQYYREEENGRGNFPPRFSGLQFPNYSSELNVNALELDDSALYLCASSPNAATSPPDTQYFGPGTRLTVL.

The chain carries TRBV3-1 (or the pseudogene TRBV3-2) and TRBJ2-7; 10 bases agree with TRBD2. This CDR3 region has 15 residues. Trimming removed 0 bases from V and 4 bases from J; junction bases left unmatched: 3. Germline V gene lookup returns CDR1 LGHDT and CDR2 YNNKEL (reference sequence). The chain's CDR3 is CASSQDLAGDYEQYF. CDR3 DNA: TGTGCCAGCAGCCAAGACCTAGCGGGAGATTACGAGCAGTACTTC.

This clone was seen a single time. This sequence joins TRBV4-1 and TRBJ2-7; 10 nucleotides line up with TRBD1. Germline trimming cut 3 bases from V and 1 base from J; bases unmatched to any gene: 3. Per the germline V gene, CDR1 is MGHRA and CDR2 is YSYEKL. The CDR3 has 15 amino acids. The CDR3 region is CASSQGQGNSYEQYF. In nucleotides, the CDR3 is TGCGCCAGCAGCCAGGGACAGGGGAATTCCTACGAGCAGTACTTC.

The J gene is TRBJ2-7, the V gene TRBV10-3; 8 bases are shared with TRBD1. V gave up 6 bases and J gave up 0 bases; unmatched junction bases: 4. The CDR3 has 14 residues. The germline V gene has CDR1 ENHRY and CDR2 SYGVKD. The CDR3 loop is CAIRGQDSSYEQYF. The DNA of the CDR3 is TGTGCCATCAGGGGACAGGATTCCTCCTACGAGCAGTACTTC.

The genes are TRBV19 and TRBJ2-2, with 9 bases aligning to TRBD1. The CDR3 is 15 residues long. The V segment lost 6 bases and the J segment 1 base; nucleotides outside the gene matches: 3. Germline values: CDR1 LNHDA, CDR2 SQIVND (reference sequence). CDR3 sequence reads: CASRPGQGNTGELFF. CDR3 nucleotide sequence: TGTGCCAGTAGGCCGGGACAGGGGAACACCGGGGAGCTGTTTTTT.

V and J are TRBV5-5 and TRBJ2-5; D gene ambiguous. The V and J ends lost 0 bases and 3 bases respectively, with 9 bases between them. The CDR3 contains 14 residues. Germline lookup yields CDR1 SGHKS and CDR2 YYEKEE (reference sequence). The CDR3 region has the DNA TGTGCCAGCAGCTTGGCCGTGGCGGAAGAGACCCAGTACTTC. Translation gives CASSLAVAEETQYF.

J is TRBJ1-4 and V is TRBV6-5, with no clear D. Germline CDR1 and CDR2: MNHEY and SVGAGI. Trimming removed 3 bases from V and 3 bases from J, with 11 bases in between. The CDR3 consists of 15 residues. The CDR3 reads CASSYALAANEKLFF. As DNA, the CDR3 is TGTGCCAGCAGTTATGCCCTGGCGGCTAATGAAAAACTGTTTTTT.

The genes are TRBV2 and TRBJ1-2; tentatively, D is TRBD1 (6 bases). Germline V gene sequence: CDR1 SNHLY, CDR2 FYNNEI. V was shortened by 1 base and J by 10 bases, with 13 bases between the two germline ends. There are 13 residues in the CDR3. CDR3 nucleotides: TGTGCCAGCAGTGAAGTACAGGGACGAATCTACACCTTC. Translating it yields CASSEVQGRIYTF.

This clone was seen more than once but under ten times. The CDR3: CASSQDRTDTQYF. The DNA for the CDR3 is TGTGCCAGCAGCCAAGACAGGACAGATACGCAGTATTTT. V usage is TRBV5-4 and J usage is TRBJ2-3, with D perhaps TRBD1 (6 bases). Germline-derived CDR1 and CDR2 are SGHNT and YYREEE (reference sequence). This CDR3 is 13 amino acids long. V was pared by 4 bases and J by 3 bases, with 9 bases between. Variable domain in full (rest from reference TRBV5-4 and TRBJ2-3): ETGVTQSPTHLIKTRGQQVTLRCSSQSGHNTVSWYQQALGQGPQFIFQYYREEENGRGNFPPRFSGLQFPNYSSELNVNALELDDSALYLCASSQDRTDTQYFGPGTRLTVL.

The rearrangement joins TRBV28 to TRBJ1-1, with D unresolved. The CDR3 loop spans 14 amino acids. Germline V gives CDR1 MDHEN, CDR2 SYDVKM. V was cut by 2 bases and J by 0 bases, with 7 bases left in between. CDR3: CASSLHSMNTEAFF. The CDR3, as DNA: TGTGCCAGCAGTTTACACAGCATGAACACTGAAGCTTTCTTT.

The gene calls are TRBV6-5 and TRBJ1-6; possibly TRBD1 for D (5 bases). CDR1 and CDR2 from the germline V gene are MNHEY and SVGAGI. Trimming removed 6 bases at V and 10 bases at J, with 13 bases between. The CDR3 has 13 amino acids. The CDR3: CASSTLTVSPLHF. The CDR3 DNA is TGTGCCAGCAGCACTTTGACAGTCTCACCCCTCCACTTT.

The rearrangement joins TRBV5-1 to TRBJ1-4, with 9 bases aligning to TRBD1. V shed 4 bases, J shed 8 bases, and the junction held 9 bases outside the gene matches. In germline, CDR1 is SGHRS, CDR2 YFSETQ. This CDR3 contains 15 residues. The CDR3 DNA is TGCGCCAGCAGCGTGGAACAGGGGGCTGGGGAAAAACTGTTTTTT. Protein product: CASSVEQGAGEKLFF.

The chain recombines TRBV3-1 (or the pseudogene TRBV3-2) with TRBJ2-3, with TRBD2 as a possible D gene (6 bases). CDR3 size: 14 residues. In germline, CDR1 is LGHDT, CDR2 YNNKEL (reference sequence). The V end was cut by 8 bases, the J end by 2 bases, with 14 bases between. The CDR3 DNA follows: TGTGCCAGCGCGGGAATAGGGCTCACAGATACGCAGTATTTT. Translated, it gives CASAGIGLTDTQYF.

The chain has TRBV3-1 (or the pseudogene TRBV3-2) and TRBJ1-6; 8 nucleotides agree with TRBD1. CDR1 and CDR2 (germline): LGHDT, YNNKEL (reference sequence). The CDR3 has 16 residues. V shed 5 bases, J shed 5 bases, and the junction held 8 bases outside the gene matches. The CDR3 DNA is TGTGCCAGCAGCACTTCCGGGACAGGAAATAATTCACCCCTCCACTTT. It specifies CASSTSGTGNNSPLHF.

The chain recombines TRBV4-1 with TRBJ1-1, with D possibly TRBD1 on 6 matching bases. Germline V gene data show CDR1 as MGHRA and CDR2 as YSYEKL. V lost 3 bases to trimming and J lost 1 base, with 15 bases between them. This CDR3 region has 16 residues. The CDR3 nucleotides are TGCGCCAGCAGCCATCCACAGGGCCGGACGAACACTGAAGCTTTCTTT. This codes for CASSHPQGRTNTEAFF.

The rearrangement joins TRBV12-3 or TRBV12-4 to TRBJ1-1; D is possibly TRBD1 (6 bases). The CDR3 extends over 13 amino acids. Trimming pared 6 bases from V and 3 bases from J, leaving 11 bases between. CDR3 sequence reads: CASRKGGYTEAFF. The CDR3 DNA reads TGTGCCAGCAGAAAGGGGGGGTACACTGAAGCTTTCTTT.

The chain couples TRBV30 to TRBJ2-6; TRBD2 might be the D (6 bases). Germline CDR1 is GTSNPN and CDR2 is SVGIG (reference sequence). The CDR3 is 14 amino acids. V was pared by 5 bases and J by 2 bases, with 10 bases between. In nucleotides, the CDR3 is TGTGCCTGGTCGCGGGGCGCTGGGGCCAACGTCCTGACTTTC. It specifies CAWSRGAGANVLTF.

The chain couples TRBV4-1 to TRBJ2-1; D is ambiguous. The CDR3 sequence is 13 residues long. The germline V gene encodes CDR1 MGHRA and CDR2 YSYEKL. V shed 4 bases and J shed 7 bases, with 11 bases lying between them. This chain's CDR3 is CASSPLSPNEQFF. The CDR3 DNA is TGCGCCAGCAGCCCGTTGAGCCCAAATGAGCAGTTCTTC.

The chain is built from TRBV14 and TRBJ2-5; a weak D match, TRBD1 (6 bases). V was shortened by 4 bases and J by 5 bases, with 20 bases between the two germline ends. This CDR3 has 16 residues. The germline CDR1 and CDR2 sequences are SGHDN and FVKESK. The CDR3 loop is CASSRSTFWGLETQYF. The CDR3 DNA sequence: TGTGCCAGCAGCCGATCCACCTTTTGGGGGCTCGAGACCCAGTACTTC.

This clone is a singleton in its sample. The rearrangement uses TRBV5-1 and TRBJ1-1; the D is unclear. Germline V gives CDR1 SGHRS, CDR2 YFSETQ. Trimming cost V 1 base and J 4 bases, with 14 bases left between them. The CDR3 has 15 amino acids. For the CDR3, the DNA is TGCGCCAGCAGCTTGATGGCAGCGGGAGGCACTGAAGCTTTCTTT. It codes for CASSLMAAGGTEAFF.

V and J are TRBV3-1 (or the pseudogene TRBV3-2) and TRBJ2-5; 7 nucleotides align to TRBD1. Germline CDR1 reads LGHDT; CDR2 reads YNNKEL (reference sequence). CDR3 size: 18 residues. Trimming took 2 bases from V and 5 from J; bases not matched to a gene: 17. Here the CDR3 DNA reads TGTGCCAGCAGCCAAACGGAAGGCCAAAGGGGGCTGGGGGAGACCCAGTACTTC. Protein product: CASSQTEGQRGLGETQYF.